This entry lists 32 T cell receptor beta chains sequenced from one sample in a study of blood T cells in healthy people across ages. A second PCR of 7 to 11 cycles used a sample-barcoded 5' primer and a J-beta primer mix. TCRdb re-analysed the 5' RACE reads in MiXCR, keeping a single row per CDR3 protein. The table records about 970,000 distinct CDR3 sequences, roughly 51% of them present only once. The specimen sequenced was blood. All receptors come from a woman in her fifties or sixties in good health.

This sequence joins TRBV4-1 and TRBJ2-2; no firm D call. The CDR3 covers 16 residues. Germline V gene sequence: CDR1 MGHRA, CDR2 YSYEKL. V shed 8 bases and J shed 2 bases, with 18 bases lying between them. CDR3 coding DNA: TGCGCCAGCTTACCGGGTATGGGCGCCAACACCGGGGAGCTGTTTTTT. Protein product: CASLPGMGANTGELFF.

The chain is built from TRBV20-1 and TRBJ2-1; tentatively, D is TRBD2 (6 bases). Trimming shortened V by 0 bases and J by 0 bases, and 18 bases separated the two germline ends. Germline loops: CDR1 DFQATT, CDR2 SNEGSKA (reference sequence). The length of the CDR3 is 18 residues. The CDR3 spells CSARDTGAGRSSYNEQFF. CDR3 nucleotide sequence: TGCAGTGCTAGAGACACGGGAGCGGGCCGGAGCTCCTACAATGAGCAGTTCTTC.

The CDR3 spells CASSESGHRNEQYF. The CDR3 nucleotides read TGTGCCAGCAGTGAATCAGGCCACAGGAACGAGCAGTACTTC. The chain employs TRBV25-1 and TRBJ2-7; D is perhaps TRBD1 (5 bases). Germline lookup yields CDR1 MGHDK and CDR2 SYGVNS. This CDR3 has 14 amino acids. The germline V and J ends were trimmed by 1 base and 5 bases, with 12 bases remaining between them.

The V gene is TRBV24-1, the J gene TRBJ1-2, with unresolved D. The CDR3 extends over 13 amino acids. Trimming pared 6 bases from V and 2 bases from J, leaving 9 bases between. Germline CDR1 and CDR2: KGHDR and SFDVKD. The CDR3 is CATSCFKNYGYTF. The CDR3, as DNA: TGTGCCACCAGTTGTTTCAAAAACTATGGCTACACCTTC.

This chain connects TRBV28 to TRBJ2-7; D may correspond to TRBD1 or TRBD2 (5 bases each). The CDR3 loop spans 15 amino acids. Trimming took 7 bases from V and 5 from J, leaving 21 bases between them. Germline CDR1 and CDR2: MDHEN and SYDVKM. DNA for the CDR3: TGTGCCAGCACTCACATAATAGAGGGGTCCCACGAGCAGTACTTC. The encoded protein is CASTHIIEGSHEQYF.

The chain joins TRBV3-1 to TRBJ2-7; perhaps D is TRBD1 or TRBD2 (5 bases each). Germline values: CDR1 LGHDT, CDR2 YNNKEL (reference sequence). Between the trimmed V and J ends, which lost 1 base and 3 bases, there was a span of 16 bases. This CDR3 is built from 16 residues. CDR3 sequence: CASSQGPQMGVYEQYF. For the CDR3, the DNA is TGTGCCAGCAGCCAAGGCCCCCAAATGGGGGTCTACGAGCAGTACTTC.

V is TRBV7-9 and J is TRBJ2-7; 7 bases agree with TRBD1. The CDR3 has 18 amino acids. Germline V lookup: CDR1 SEHNR, CDR2 FQNEAQ (reference sequence). After removal of 2 bases from V and 2 bases from J, the junction contained 15 bases not matched to a gene. CDR3 amino acids: CASSLMRGRDSRTYEQYF. The DNA of the CDR3 is TGTGCCAGCAGCTTAATGCGAGGACGGGACAGTCGCACCTACGAGCAGTACTTC.

In its sample, this clonotype was seen a few times. This rearrangement joins TRBV12-3 or TRBV12-4 to TRBJ2-1; D is possibly TRBD2 (6 bases). The V end lost 4 bases, the J end lost 2 bases, and 6 bases lay between the germline ends. There are 13 residues in the CDR3. The CDR3 nucleotides are TGTGCCAGCAGTTGGACTACCTACAATGAGCAGTTCTTC. Its protein is CASSWTTYNEQFF.

This chain connects TRBV7-9 to TRBJ2-7; weak D call: TRBD1 (5 bases). The CDR3 loop spans 13 amino acids. V was cut by 5 bases and J by 6 bases, with 14 bases left in between. The germline V gene encodes CDR1 SEHNR and CDR2 FQNEAQ (reference sequence). The CDR3 coding sequence is TGTGCCAGCAGCACCGGACATGCCCGCGAGCAGTACTTC. Its translation is CASSTGHAREQYF.

The sample holds a few counts of this clonotype. This rearrangement joins TRBV29-1 to TRBJ1-2; 7 bases line up with TRBD1. The CDR3 extends over 14 amino acids. Germline values: CDR1 SQVTM, CDR2 ANQGSEA. Trimming took 6 bases from V and 4 from J; bases not matched to a gene: 11. The CDR3 region is CSVQGTDHRYGYTF. The CDR3 region has the DNA TGCAGCGTCCAGGGGACAGACCACCGCTATGGCTACACCTTC.

Many counts were recorded for this clonotype. The chain has TRBV20-1 and TRBJ2-3; 9 bases agree with TRBD2. The CDR3 spans 13 residues. Germline loops: CDR1 DFQATT, CDR2 SNEGSKA (reference sequence). Losses at the gene ends were 5 bases for V and 4 bases for J; bases not matched to a gene: 4. DNA for the CDR3: TGCAGTGCTCTGCGACTAGCGGCAGATACGCAGTATTTT. Protein: CSALRLAADTQYF.

The chain has TRBV7-2 and TRBJ2-3, with 13 bases that match TRBD2. Germline-derived CDR1 and CDR2 are SGHTA and FQGNSA. The CDR3 consists of 15 residues. V gave up 7 bases and J gave up 6 bases; unmatched junction bases: 7. This CDR3 reads CASIPKTSGRDTQYF. Here the CDR3 DNA reads TGTGCCAGCATTCCGAAGACTAGCGGGAGGGATACGCAGTATTTT.

The CDR3 nucleotides are TGTGCCAGCAGCTCGTCCCGGGCCCGGAGAGTGACTGAAGCTTTCTTT. It codes for CASSSSRARRVTEAFF. The chain joins TRBV7-9 to TRBJ1-1; D not certain. V dropped 4 bases and J dropped 5 bases, with 20 bases sitting between them. CDR3 length: 16 amino acids. The germline V gene has CDR1 SEHNR and CDR2 FQNEAQ (reference sequence).

This clonotype was observed a few times. The rearrangement joins TRBV28 to TRBJ2-3; 12 bases agree with TRBD2. Losses at the gene ends were 7 bases for V and 1 base for J; bases not matched to a gene: 6. Germline CDR1 MDHEN, CDR2 SYDVKM. The CDR3 sequence is 16 residues long. The CDR3 region is CASTDRLAGGTDTQYF. In DNA form, the CDR3 reads TGTGCCAGCACCGACCGACTAGCGGGAGGCACAGATACGCAGTATTTT.

A single count supports this clonotype. The rearrangement uses TRBV28 and TRBJ2-7, with D maybe TRBD1 (5 bases). V shed 6 bases and J shed 4 bases, with 13 bases lying between them. Germline V gives CDR1 MDHEN, CDR2 SYDVKM. The CDR3 is made up of 13 amino acids. Here the CDR3 reads CASRDTTVYEQYF. The CDR3 bases are TGTGCCAGCAGGGATACGACAGTTTACGAGCAGTACTTC.

The chain carries TRBV20-1 and TRBJ2-5; D remains unclear. The ends were cut back, 8 bases at V and 1 base at J, with 11 bases in the middle. Looked up from germline, CDR1 is DFQATT and CDR2 is SNEGSKA (reference sequence). The CDR3 is 12 amino acids. In DNA form, the CDR3 reads TGCAGTTTTTCGTGGGTCCAAGAGACCCAGTACTTC. The encoded protein is CSFSWVQETQYF.

This chain connects TRBV20-1 to TRBJ1-5; no clear D. The CDR3 covers 15 residues. The germline gives CDR1 DFQATT, CDR2 SNEGSKA (reference sequence). Trimming shortened V by 3 bases and J by 0 bases, and 12 bases separated the two germline ends. CDR3 region: CSASARSYSNQPQHF. CDR3 nucleotide sequence: TGCAGTGCTAGTGCCCGATCATATAGCAATCAGCCCCAGCATTTT.

V gene TRBV15 combines with J gene TRBJ1-1, with D unresolved. The CDR3 is 15 amino acids. The germline gives CDR1 LNHNV, CDR2 YYDKDF (reference sequence). Deletions cut 0 bases from V and 6 bases from J, with 14 bases between. CDR3 DNA sequence: TGTGCCACCAGCAGAGATAGGCAGACTTGGCCTGAAGCTTTCTTT. Protein sequence: CATSRDRQTWPEAFF.

The sample holds a few counts of this clonotype. The V call is TRBV11-2, the J call TRBJ2-1; D might be TRBD2 (5 bases). Germline V gene data show CDR1 as SGHAT and CDR2 as FQNNGV. V was cut by 1 base and J by 7 bases, with 5 bases left in between. This CDR3 has 12 residues. CDR3 bases: TGTGCCAGCAGCTTAGGGGAGAATGAGCAGTTCTTC. It encodes CASSLGENEQFF.

This chain uses TRBV7-9 with TRBJ1-1, with no clear D. The germline gives CDR1 SEHNR, CDR2 FQNEAQ (reference sequence). Trimming cost V 8 bases and J 0 bases, with 16 bases left between them. This CDR3 comprises 15 residues. CDR3 sequence reads: CASHGANLMNTEAFF. The CDR3 DNA reads TGTGCCAGCCATGGTGCTAACCTAATGAACACTGAAGCTTTCTTT. Full variable domain (missing parts from reference TRBV7-9 and TRBJ1-1): DTGVSQNPRHKITKRGQNVTFRCDPISEHNRLYWYRQTLGQGPEFLTYFQNEAQLEKSRLLSDRFSAERPKGSFSTLEIQRTEQGDSAMYLCASHGANLMNTEAFFGQGTRLTVV.

The gene calls are TRBV12-3 or TRBV12-4 and TRBJ2-3; D is unclear. This CDR3 has 16 amino acids. Trimming stripped 4 bases from V and 2 bases from J, with 16 bases between. CDR3 residues: CASSSPPADNTDTQYF. CDR3 DNA: TGTGCCAGCAGTTCCCCCCCCGCGGATAACACAGATACGCAGTATTTT.

Comment on this clonotype: The junction does not match germline at one end; this may be a read error. The chain uses TRBV12-3 or TRBV12-4 and TRBJ2-3; D possibly matches TRBD1 or TRBD2 (7 bases each). The CDR3 runs 15 residues. CDR3 region: CAGRGSSGMTDTQYF. The DNA of the CDR3 is TGTGCCGGCAGGGGGAGCAGCGGGATGACAGATACGCAGTATTTT.

J is TRBJ2-1 and V is TRBV3-1; D ambiguous. V lost 8 bases and J lost 6, with 17 bases in between. Looked up from germline, CDR1 is LGHDT and CDR2 is YNNKEL (reference sequence). The CDR3 loop spans 14 amino acids. CDR3 protein: CASGWYGESNEQFF. For the CDR3, the DNA is TGTGCCAGCGGATGGTATGGAGAGAGCAATGAGCAGTTCTTC.

This clonotype was counted only a few times. The genes are TRBV5-1 and TRBJ2-5, with 8 bases fitting TRBD1. J gave up 0 bases and V 1 base, and 17 bases lay outside the gene matches. CDR1 SGHRS and CDR2 YFSETQ come from the germline V gene. The CDR3 runs 20 residues. The CDR3 spells CASSLPPPDRVAVYQETQYF. CDR3 sequence (DNA): TGCGCCAGCAGCTTGCCCCCTCCGGACAGGGTGGCCGTGTACCAAGAGACCCAGTACTTC.

The CDR3 here is CASKAPGRAFEQYF. Here the CDR3 DNA reads TGTGCCAGCAAAGCTCCGGGTAGGGCGTTCGAGCAGTACTTC. V and J are TRBV2 and TRBJ2-5; no clear D gene. The J call could be wrong; TRBJ2-7 is a better fit for the DNA end. The CDR3 runs to 14 residues. Looked up from germline, CDR1 is SNHLY and CDR2 is FYNNEI.

CDR3 amino acids: CASSFTGVDGYTF. The CDR3 nucleotides are TGCGCCAGCAGCTTCACAGGGGTCGATGGCTACACCTTC. The chain uses TRBV5-1 and TRBJ1-2; 7 nucleotides align to TRBD1. With 2 bases clipped from V and 6 bases from J, the junction kept 4 bases outside the gene matches. The CDR3 extends over 13 amino acids. Germline CDR1 is SGHRS and CDR2 is YFSETQ.

The V gene is TRBV12-3 or TRBV12-4, the J gene TRBJ2-5, with TRBD2 matching over 12 bases. The J call could be wrong; TRBJ2-7 is a better fit for the DNA end. There are 15 residues in the CDR3. The CDR3 region has the DNA TGTGCCAGCAGTTTAAGACTAGCGGGAGTTTCCGAGCAGTACTTC. Translated: CASSLRLAGVSEQYF.

This clonotype was observed a single time. The rearrangement links TRBV20-1 to TRBJ2-3; 7 positions match TRBD2. The CDR3 is made up of 16 amino acids. V was clipped by 0 bases and J by 5 bases; unmatched bases: 11. The germline gives CDR1 DFQATT, CDR2 SNEGSKA (reference sequence). In DNA form, the CDR3 reads TGCAGTGCTAGAGATTCGAGCGGGATGGTGATAGATACGCAGTATTTT. The encoded protein is CSARDSSGMVIDTQYF.

This sequence joins TRBV12-3 or TRBV12-4 and TRBJ2-7; a weak D match, TRBD1 (7 bases). V was trimmed by 4 bases and J by 6 bases, leaving 16 bases between them. This CDR3 is 14 amino acids long. CDR3 in amino acids: CASSSRGVDCEQYF. The CDR3 DNA sequence: TGTGCCAGCAGTTCCAGGGGGGTCGACTGCGAGCAGTACTTC.

The chain employs TRBV20-1 and TRBJ1-2; D not certain. Per germline, CDR1 DFQATT and CDR2 SNEGSKA (reference sequence). The CDR3 spans 12 residues. V was cut by 2 bases and J by 6 bases, with 10 bases left in between. This chain's CDR3 is CSARPSADGYTF. Here the CDR3 DNA reads TGCAGTGCTAGACCCTCAGCGGATGGCTACACCTTC.

The chain employs TRBV20-1 and TRBJ1-5; 7 positions agree with TRBD1. Germline V gives CDR1 DFQATT, CDR2 SNEGSKA (reference sequence). The CDR3 is 13 amino acids. Trimming cost V 3 bases and J 6 bases; bases outside gene matches: 5. This CDR3 is CSASQGDRQPQHF. As DNA, the CDR3 is TGCAGTGCTAGCCAGGGGGATCGTCAGCCCCAGCATTTT.

The chain joins TRBV12-3 or TRBV12-4 to TRBJ2-4; D possibly uses TRBD1 or TRBD2 (5 bases each). The DNA matches TRBJ2-7 better at its end, which makes the J call doubtful. This CDR3 comprises 14 residues. The CDR3 coding sequence is TGTGCCAGCAGTTCCTCGACGGGACCTAACGAGCAGTACTTC. Translated, it gives CASSSSTGPNEQYF.